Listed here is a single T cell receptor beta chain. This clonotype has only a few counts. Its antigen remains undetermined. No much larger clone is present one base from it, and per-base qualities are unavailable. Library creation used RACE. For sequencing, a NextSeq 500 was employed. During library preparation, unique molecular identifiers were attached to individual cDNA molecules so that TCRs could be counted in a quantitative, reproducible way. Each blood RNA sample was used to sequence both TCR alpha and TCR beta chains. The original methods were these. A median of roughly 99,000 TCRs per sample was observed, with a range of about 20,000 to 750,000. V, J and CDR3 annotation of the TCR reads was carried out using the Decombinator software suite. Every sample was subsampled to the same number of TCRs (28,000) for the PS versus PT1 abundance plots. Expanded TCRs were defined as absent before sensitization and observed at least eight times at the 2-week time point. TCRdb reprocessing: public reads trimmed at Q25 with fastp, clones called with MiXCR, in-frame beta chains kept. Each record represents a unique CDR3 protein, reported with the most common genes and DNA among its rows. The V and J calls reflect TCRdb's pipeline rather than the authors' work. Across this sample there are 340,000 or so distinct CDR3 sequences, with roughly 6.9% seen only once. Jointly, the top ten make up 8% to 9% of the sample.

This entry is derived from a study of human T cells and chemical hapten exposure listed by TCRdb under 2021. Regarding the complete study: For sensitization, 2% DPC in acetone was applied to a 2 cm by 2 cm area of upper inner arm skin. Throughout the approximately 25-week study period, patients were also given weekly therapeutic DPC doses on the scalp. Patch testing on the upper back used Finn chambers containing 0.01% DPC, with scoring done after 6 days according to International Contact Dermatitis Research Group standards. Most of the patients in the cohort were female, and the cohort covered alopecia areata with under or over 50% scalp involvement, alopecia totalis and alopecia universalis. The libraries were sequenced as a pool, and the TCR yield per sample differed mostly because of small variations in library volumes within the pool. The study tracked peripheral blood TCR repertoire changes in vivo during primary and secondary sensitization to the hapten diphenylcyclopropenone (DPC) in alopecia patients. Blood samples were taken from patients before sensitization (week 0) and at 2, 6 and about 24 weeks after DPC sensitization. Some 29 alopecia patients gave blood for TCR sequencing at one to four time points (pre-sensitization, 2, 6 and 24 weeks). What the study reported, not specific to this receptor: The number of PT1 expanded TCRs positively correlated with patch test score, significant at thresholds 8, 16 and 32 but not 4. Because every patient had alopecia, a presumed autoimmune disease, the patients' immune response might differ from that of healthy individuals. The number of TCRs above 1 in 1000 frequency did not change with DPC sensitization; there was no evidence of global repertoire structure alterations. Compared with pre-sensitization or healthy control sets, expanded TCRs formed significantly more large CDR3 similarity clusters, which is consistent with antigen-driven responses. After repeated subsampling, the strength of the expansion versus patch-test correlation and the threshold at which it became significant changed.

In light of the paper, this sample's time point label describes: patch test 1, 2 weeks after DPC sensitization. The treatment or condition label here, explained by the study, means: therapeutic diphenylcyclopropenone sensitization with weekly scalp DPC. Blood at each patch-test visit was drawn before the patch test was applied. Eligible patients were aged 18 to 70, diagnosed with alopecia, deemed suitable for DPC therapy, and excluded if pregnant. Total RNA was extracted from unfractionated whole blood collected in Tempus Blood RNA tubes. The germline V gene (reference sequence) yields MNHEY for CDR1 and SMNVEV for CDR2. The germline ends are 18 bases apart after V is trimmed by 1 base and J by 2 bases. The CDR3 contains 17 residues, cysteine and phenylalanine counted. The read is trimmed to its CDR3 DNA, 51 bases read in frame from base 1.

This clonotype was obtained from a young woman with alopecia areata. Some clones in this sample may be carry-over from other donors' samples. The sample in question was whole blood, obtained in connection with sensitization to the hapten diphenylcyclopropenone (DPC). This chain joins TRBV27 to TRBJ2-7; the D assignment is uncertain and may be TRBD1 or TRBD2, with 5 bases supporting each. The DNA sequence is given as TGTGCCAGCAGTTTATTACGTCTCCGGGACGGAGCCTACGAGCAGTACTTC. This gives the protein CASSLLRLRDGAYEQYF.